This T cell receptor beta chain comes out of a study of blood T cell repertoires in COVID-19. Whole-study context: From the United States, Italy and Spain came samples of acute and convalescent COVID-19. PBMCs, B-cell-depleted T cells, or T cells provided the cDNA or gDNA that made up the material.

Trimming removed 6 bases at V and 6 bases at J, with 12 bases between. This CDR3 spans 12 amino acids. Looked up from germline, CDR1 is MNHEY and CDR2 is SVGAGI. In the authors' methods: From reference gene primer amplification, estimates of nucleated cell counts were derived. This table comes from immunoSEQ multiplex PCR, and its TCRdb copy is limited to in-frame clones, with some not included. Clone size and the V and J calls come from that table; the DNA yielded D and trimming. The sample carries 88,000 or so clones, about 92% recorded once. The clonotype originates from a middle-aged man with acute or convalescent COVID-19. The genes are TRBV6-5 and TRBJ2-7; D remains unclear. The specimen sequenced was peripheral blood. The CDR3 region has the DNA TGTGCCAGCAGCCGCCCCCCGGGCGAGCAGTACTTC. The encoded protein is CASSRPPGEQYF.